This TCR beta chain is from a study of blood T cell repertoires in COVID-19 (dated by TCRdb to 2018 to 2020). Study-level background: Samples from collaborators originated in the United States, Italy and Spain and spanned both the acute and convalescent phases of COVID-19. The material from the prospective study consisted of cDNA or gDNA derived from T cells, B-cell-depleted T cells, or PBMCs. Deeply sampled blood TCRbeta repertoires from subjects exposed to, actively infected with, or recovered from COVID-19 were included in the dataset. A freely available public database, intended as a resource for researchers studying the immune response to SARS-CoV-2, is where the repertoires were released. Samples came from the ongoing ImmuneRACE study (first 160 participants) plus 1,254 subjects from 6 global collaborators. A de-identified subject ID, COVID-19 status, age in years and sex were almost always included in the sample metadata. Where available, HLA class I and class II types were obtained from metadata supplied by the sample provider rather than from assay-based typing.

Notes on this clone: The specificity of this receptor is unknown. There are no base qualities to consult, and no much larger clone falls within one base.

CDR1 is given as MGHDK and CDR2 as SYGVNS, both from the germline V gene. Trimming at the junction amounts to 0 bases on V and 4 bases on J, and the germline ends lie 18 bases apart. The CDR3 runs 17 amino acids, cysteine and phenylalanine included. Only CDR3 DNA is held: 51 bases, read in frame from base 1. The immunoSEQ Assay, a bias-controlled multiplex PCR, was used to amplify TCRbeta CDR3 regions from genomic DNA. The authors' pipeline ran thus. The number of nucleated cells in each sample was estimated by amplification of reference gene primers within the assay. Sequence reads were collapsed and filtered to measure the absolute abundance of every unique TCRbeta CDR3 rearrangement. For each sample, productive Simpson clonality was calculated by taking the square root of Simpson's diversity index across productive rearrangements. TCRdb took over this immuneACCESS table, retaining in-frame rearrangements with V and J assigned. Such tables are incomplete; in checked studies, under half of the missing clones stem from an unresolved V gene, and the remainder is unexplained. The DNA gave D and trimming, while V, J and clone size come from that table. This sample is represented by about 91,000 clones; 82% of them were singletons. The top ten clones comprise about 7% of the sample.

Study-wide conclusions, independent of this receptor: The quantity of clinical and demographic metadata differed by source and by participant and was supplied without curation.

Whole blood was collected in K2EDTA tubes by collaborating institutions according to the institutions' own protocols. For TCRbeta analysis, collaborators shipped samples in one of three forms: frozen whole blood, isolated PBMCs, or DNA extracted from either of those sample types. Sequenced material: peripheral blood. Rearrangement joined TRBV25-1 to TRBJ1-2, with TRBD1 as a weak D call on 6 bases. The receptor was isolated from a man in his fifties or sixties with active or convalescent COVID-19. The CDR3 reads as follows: CASSEYRAGADRYGYTF. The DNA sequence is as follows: TGTGCCAGCAGTGAATATAGAGCAGGGGCCGACCGCTATGGCTACACCTTC.